This T cell receptor (beta chain) comes out of a study of shared clonotypes between healthy human individuals. The CDR3 totals 16 residues. Unmatched junction bases numbered 10, after V lost 7 bases and J lost 1 base. Germline CDR1 SGHAT, CDR2 FQDESV (reference sequence). Deep was the level at which the assay was run. The method was immunoSEQ multiplex PCR; TCRdb's version includes in-frame clones alone and lacks a portion of them. The sample lists 850,000 to 1,200,000 clones; approximately 68% were seen once. This receptor was taken from a man younger than 35 in good health. The sequencing input was memory CD4+ T cells sorted from blood. Regarding subset: CD45RA-negative fraction. The J gene is TRBJ1-1, the V gene TRBV11-1; 9 bases are a match to TRBD1. The CDR3: CASTTLGQGWNTEAFF. For the CDR3, the DNA is TGTGCCAGCACTACCCTAGGACAGGGGTGGAACACTGAAGCTTTCTTT.